This is a list of T cell receptor beta chains from one sample in a study of blood T cell repertoires in COVID-19. Produced via immunoSEQ multiplex PCR; TCRdb's table is partial and in-frame only. Of some 200,000 clones listed, approximately 85% were seen once; the top ten hold 6.5% to 10%. The sample comprised peripheral blood. The receptors here all came from a woman aged 55-75 years with acute or convalescent COVID-19. Both conserved end residues are trimmed from each CDR3. Not every row has a clone size; where given, it reads once, few, many or a size class.

V gene: TRBV3-1/TRBV3-2
clone size: .
J gene: TRBJ1-5
CDR3 protein: ASSLPAGPQH

V gene: TRBV5-1
clone size: .
J gene: TRBJ2-7
CDR3 protein: ASSLGRERNEQY

V gene: TRBV3-1/TRBV3-2
clone size: .
J gene: TRBJ2-7
CDR3 protein: ASSSTGGEQY

V gene: TRBV30
clone size: .
J gene: TRBJ1-1
CDR3 protein: AWSAGQGAGEAF

V gene: TRBV19
clone size: once
J gene: TRBJ2-6
CDR3 protein: ASSRATGSGANVLT

V gene: TRBV29-1
clone size: .
J gene: TRBJ2-3
CDR3 protein: SVSPRTDTQY

V gene: TRBV6-1
clone size: .
J gene: TRBJ2-2
CDR3 protein: ASSESLARGTGELF

V gene: TRBV3-1/TRBV3-2
clone size: .
J gene: TRBJ1-2
CDR3 protein: ASSQVRDYGYT

V gene: TRBV6-5
clone size: .
J gene: TRBJ2-2
CDR3 protein: ASSTGTSAGELF

V gene: TRBV7-7
clone size: .
J gene: TRBJ2-1
CDR3 protein: ASSGLDRSNEQF

V gene: TRBV21-1
clone size: .
J gene: TRBJ1-6
CDR3 protein: ASPGTDSYNSPLH

V gene: TRBV28
clone size: .
J gene: TRBJ1-5
CDR3 protein: ASGLQGTQPQH

V gene: TRBV2
clone size: .
J gene: TRBJ2-2
CDR3 protein: ASSRGGAGTGELF

V gene: TRBV12-3/TRBV12-4
clone size: once
J gene: TRBJ2-1
CDR3 protein: ASSFAGVNEQF

V gene: TRBV27
clone size: .
J gene: TRBJ2-2
CDR3 protein: ASLPGTLSGELF

V gene: TRBV18
clone size: .
J gene: TRBJ1-1
CDR3 protein: ASSAGVAAEAF

V gene: TRBV30
clone size: .
J gene: TRBJ1-2
CDR3 protein: AWSGGSFGYT

V gene: TRBV7-8
clone size: .
J gene: TRBJ2-2
CDR3 protein: ASSLGGWSTGELF

V gene: TRBV25-1
clone size: .
J gene: TRBJ2-4
CDR3 protein: ASSERVLLAKNIQY

V gene: TRBV28
clone size: .
J gene: TRBJ1-2
CDR3 protein: ASSLSVAGVVEGYT

V gene: TRBV2
clone size: .
J gene: TRBJ1-6
CDR3 protein: ASIRDRNNSPLH

V gene: TRBV4-1
clone size: once
J gene: TRBJ2-2
CDR3 protein: ASSHPGLAGTGELF

V gene: TRBV6-2/TRBV6-3
clone size: .
J gene: TRBJ2-3
CDR3 protein: ASSTQRSTDTQY

V gene: TRBV28
clone size: .
J gene: TRBJ1-3
CDR3 protein: ASRPGQGANTIY

V gene: TRBV3-1/TRBV3-2
clone size: .
J gene: TRBJ2-1
CDR3 protein: ASRAQTYNEQF

V gene: TRBV7-3
clone size: .
J gene: TRBJ1-2
CDR3 protein: ASSPGGGPDYGYT

V gene: TRBV19
clone size: .
J gene: TRBJ1-5
CDR3 protein: ASSIQGQGSRQPQH

V gene: TRBV2
clone size: .
J gene: TRBJ2-1
CDR3 protein: ASGLAGGNEQF

V gene: TRBV6-5
clone size: .
J gene: TRBJ1-4
CDR3 protein: ASRTTATNEKLF

V gene: TRBV2
clone size: .
J gene: TRBJ1-4
CDR3 protein: ASLLRAGEKLF

V gene: TRBV5-8
clone size: .
J gene: TRBJ1-2
CDR3 protein: ASTPGQIVYGYT

V gene: TRBV5-1
clone size: .
J gene: TRBJ2-5
CDR3 protein: ASSFGGTGGETQY

V gene: TRBV18
clone size: .
J gene: TRBJ1-5
CDR3 protein: ASSPLGQSNQPQH

V gene: TRBV5-8
clone size: few
J gene: TRBJ1-4
CDR3 protein: ASSLDRGSEKLF

V gene: TRBV4-1
clone size: .
J gene: TRBJ2-7
CDR3 protein: ASSQGQVGTYEQY

V gene: TRBV9
clone size: once
J gene: TRBJ2-1
CDR3 protein: ASSLGLSADAYNEQF

V gene: TRBV28
clone size: .
J gene: TRBJ1-5
CDR3 protein: ASSTLGGTGTFSNQPQH

V gene: TRBV7-3
clone size: .
J gene: TRBJ2-3
CDR3 protein: ASRAGTSADTQY

V gene: TRBV6-5
clone size: .
J gene: TRBJ1-5
CDR3 protein: ASSSGTDGNQPQH

V gene: TRBV28
clone size: .
J gene: TRBJ1-1
CDR3 protein: ASSLLAQPGTEAF

V gene: TRBV2
clone size: .
J gene: TRBJ1-3
CDR3 protein: ASSGSSNTIY

V gene: TRBV9
clone size: .
J gene: TRBJ2-2
CDR3 protein: ASSVDGGTMINSGELF

V gene: TRBV5-4
clone size: once
J gene: TRBJ2-5
CDR3 protein: ASSPRDRGGRETQY

V gene: TRBV5-1
clone size: .
J gene: TRBJ2-1
CDR3 protein: ASRDGGAGLEQF

V gene: TRBV19
clone size: .
J gene: TRBJ2-1
CDR3 protein: ASSRTSNEQF

V gene: TRBV7-9
clone size: .
J gene: TRBJ2-2
CDR3 protein: ASTAAAELF

V gene: TRBV6-2/TRBV6-3
clone size: .
J gene: TRBJ2-1
CDR3 protein: ASSYSPSGRTISYNEQF

V gene: TRBV21-1
clone size: few
J gene: TRBJ2-5
CDR3 protein: ASSEPYQETQY

V gene: TRBV18
clone size: .
J gene: TRBJ1-5
CDR3 protein: ASSPGEGTGQPQH

V gene: TRBV9
clone size: .
J gene: TRBJ2-6
CDR3 protein: ASSVAVSGANVLT

V gene: TRBV24-1
clone size: .
J gene: TRBJ2-1
CDR3 protein: ATSEAGTRRMQF

V gene: TRBV28
clone size: .
J gene: TRBJ1-1
CDR3 protein: ASSPQQGPASEAF

V gene: TRBV5-1
clone size: once
J gene: TRBJ1-2
CDR3 protein: ASSLGADGRGYT

V gene: TRBV30
clone size: .
J gene: TRBJ1-6
CDR3 protein: AWSSFQRNSPLH

V gene: TRBV9
clone size: .
J gene: TRBJ2-2
CDR3 protein: ASSPGRSTGVSRELF

V gene: TRBV9
clone size: .
J gene: TRBJ1-3
CDR3 protein: ASSVQGEISGNTIY

V gene: TRBV5-4
clone size: .
J gene: TRBJ1-5
CDR3 protein: ASSLEGAQPQH

V gene: TRBV9
clone size: .
J gene: TRBJ1-3
CDR3 protein: ASSVASSGNTIY

V gene: TRBV9
clone size: .
J gene: TRBJ2-3
CDR3 protein: ASKGTSGDTQY

V gene: TRBV12-3/TRBV12-4
clone size: .
J gene: TRBJ2-1
CDR3 protein: ASSPDQGHEQF